A single sample is the source of the 7 T cell receptor beta chains below, sequenced in a study of shared clonotypes between healthy human individuals. Generated by immunoSEQ multiplex PCR, the TCRdb table keeps only in-frame clones and is missing some. The sample consists of 450,000 or so clones, approximately 77% of them appearing once. The sample taken for sequencing was PBMCs. Receptors were obtained from a middle-aged woman in good health. Some clones in this sample may be carry-over from other donors' samples.

This clone was observed a handful of times. Given a far larger clone just one base away, this is likely a sequencing read error. V is TRBV30 and J is TRBJ2-3; no definite D call. The germline CDR1 and CDR2 sequences are GTSNPN and SVGIG (reference sequence). The CDR3 sequence is 12 residues long. Trimming cost V 5 bases and J 0 bases, with 6 bases left between them. The CDR3 DNA reads as TGTGCCTGGGGCACAAGCACAGATACGCAGTATTTT. This encodes CAWGTSTDTQYF. The variable domain in full, completed from reference TRBV30 and TRBJ2-3, reads SQTIHQWPATLVQPVGSPLSLECTVEGTSNPNLYWYRQAAGRGLQLLFYSVGIGQISSEVPQNLSASRPQDRQFILSSKKLLLSDSGFYLCAWGTSTDTQYFGPGTRLTVL.

The J gene is TRBJ1-3, the V gene TRBV28, with 7 bases identical to TRBD1. Germline V gene data show CDR1 as MDHEN and CDR2 as SYDVKM. V lost 6 bases to trimming and J lost 4 bases; unmatched junction nucleotides: 6. The CDR3 totals 14 residues. The CDR3 spells CASRTDRVGNTIYF. The CDR3 DNA sequence: TGTGCCAGCAGGACTGACAGGGTCGGAAACACCATATATTTT. Combining the CDR3 with reference TRBV28 and TRBJ1-3 gives the whole variable domain DVKVTQSSRYLVKRTGEKVFLECVQDMDHENMFWYRQDPGLGLRLIYFSYDVKMKEKGDIPEGYSVSREKKERFSLILESASTNQTSMYLCASRTDRVGNTIYFGEGSWLTVV.

This clone has only a few counts. This CDR3 is also generated by other DNA sequences in the sample. This chain joins TRBV6-1 and TRBJ1-2; D gene ambiguous. Trimming cost V 2 bases and J 4 bases, with 5 bases left between them. The CDR3 sequence is 12 residues long. From germline, CDR1 is MNHNS and CDR2 SASEGT. In DNA, the CDR3 is TGTGCCAGCAGTGAATTGGGCTATGGCTACACCTTC. This sequence encodes CASSELGYGYTF.

As concerns this clone: A far larger clone is one nucleotide away, so this likely arose from a read error. The CDR3 DNA sequence: TGTGCCTGGAGTGCCCTCGGGGGACAGGGGGCGAGTCGGCCCCAGCATTTT. Its translation is CAWSALGGQGASRPQHF. This chain links TRBV30 with TRBJ1-5, with 12 bases matching TRBD1. The CDR3 is 17 residues long. The J segment lost 9 bases and the V segment lost 1 base, leaving 13 bases of the junction unmatched. The germline V gene has CDR1 GTSNPN and CDR2 SVGIG (reference sequence).

As regards this clone: This likely reflects a read error, since a far larger clone is one base away. For the CDR3, the DNA is TGCATCGTCGGCGGACTAGCGGGGGTCGGGGAGCTGTTTTTT. It translates to CIVGGLAGVGELFF. This rearrangement joins TRBV29-1 to TRBJ2-2, with 13 bases identical to TRBD2. CDR1 and CDR2 (germline): SQVTM, ANQGSEA. The CDR3 runs to 14 residues.

The chain uses TRBV6-1 and TRBJ2-5; weak D call: TRBD2 (6 bases). Looked up from germline, CDR1 is MNHNS and CDR2 is SASEGT. The CDR3 sequence is 15 residues long. Trimming pared 1 base from V and 9 bases from J, leaving 18 bases between. The CDR3 spells CASSEVSGSGEAQYF. CDR3 sequence (DNA): TGTGCCAGCAGTGAAGTGAGCGGAAGTGGGGAGGCCCAGTACTTC.

V is TRBV7-9 and J is TRBJ2-1; possibly TRBD1 for D (5 bases). Trimming removed 0 bases at V and 7 bases at J, with 13 bases between. This CDR3 contains 15 residues. Germline V gene sequence: CDR1 SEHNR, CDR2 FQNEAQ (reference sequence). The CDR3 here is CASSLALGLSNEQFF. The CDR3 coding sequence is TGTGCCAGCAGCTTAGCGTTGGGGCTGTCTAATGAGCAGTTCTTC.